This paragraph reports one TCR beta chain. Antigen specificity is unknown. The data belong to a study of T cells expressing NK-cell markers. As for the study in general: In sorted CD3+CD56+NKG2C+, CD3+CD56+NKG2C- and CD3+CD56-NKG2C+ T cells, TCR beta repertoires were obtained.

What made the TCR beta cDNA was 5'RACE template switching with UMIs. No DNA is given; TCRdb re-called the 5' RACE reads and lists each CDR3 protein once. The specimen's table records about 110,000 distinct CDR3 sequences. Whole-study results and caveats: HCMV specificity of expanded NKG2C+ T cell clones remained unclear. These same clonotypes (in several donors) also led the CD3+CD56-NKG2C+ fraction.

The CDR3 is 14 residues long. Germline CDR1 reads SGHVS; CDR2 reads FNYEAQ. The rearrangement links TRBV7-6 to TRBJ2-1; TCRdb gives TRBD1 as the D gene, but with no DNA this cannot be confirmed. Material for sequencing was blood T cells: a sorted CD56 or NKG2C T cell subset, CD4+ or CD8+ T cells, or bulk PBMC T cells (not recorded which). This receptor was taken from a woman aged 18-69 years in good health. The CDR3 reads CASSARDGYNEQFF.